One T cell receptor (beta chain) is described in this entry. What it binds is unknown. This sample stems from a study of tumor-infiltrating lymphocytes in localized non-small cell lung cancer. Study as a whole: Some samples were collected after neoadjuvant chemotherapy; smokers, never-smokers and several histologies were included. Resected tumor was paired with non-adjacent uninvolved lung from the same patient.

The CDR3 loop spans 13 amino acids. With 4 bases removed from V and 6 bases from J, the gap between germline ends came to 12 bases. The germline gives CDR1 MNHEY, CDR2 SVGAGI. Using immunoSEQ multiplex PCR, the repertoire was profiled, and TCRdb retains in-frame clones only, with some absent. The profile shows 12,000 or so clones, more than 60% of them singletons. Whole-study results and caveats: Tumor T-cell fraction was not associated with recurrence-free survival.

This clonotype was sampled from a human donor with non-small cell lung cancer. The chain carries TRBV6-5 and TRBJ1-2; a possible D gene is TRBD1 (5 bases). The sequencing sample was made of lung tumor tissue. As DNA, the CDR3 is TGTGCCAGCAGTTTTCAGGGATTCAATGGCTACACCTTC. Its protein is CASSFQGFNGYTF.